The 29 T cell receptor beta chains below were found in one sample sequenced in a study of blood T cell repertoires in COVID-19 (dated by TCRdb to 2018 to 2020). The library was generated by the immunoSEQ multiplex PCR assay. Entries here come from immuneACCESS through TCRdb and include only in-frame sequences with V and J called. Some clones fail to appear in such tables; in the studies checked, an unresolved V gene covers under half of the shortfall, and the cause of the remainder is unknown. The sample has some 300,000 clones on record, roughly 86% of them singletons. The ten largest account for roughly 1.3% of the sample. Sample: peripheral blood. The receptors were sampled from an older man with acute or convalescent COVID-19.

The V gene is TRBV3-1 (or the pseudogene TRBV3-2), the J gene TRBJ1-2, with D uncertain. The germline V gene has CDR1 LGHDT and CDR2 YNNKEL (reference sequence). This CDR3 contains 13 residues. V lost 3 bases and J 5 bases, leaving 10 bases between the germline ends. The DNA for the CDR3 is TGTGCCAGCAGCCAGGGCGACCGATATGGCTACACCTTC. Its protein product is CASSQGDRYGYTF.

The chain joins TRBV24-1 to TRBJ2-1, with unresolved D. The germline CDR1 and CDR2 sequences are KGHDR and SFDVKD. V lost 0 bases and J lost 6, with 8 bases in between. The CDR3 sequence is 14 residues long. The DNA for the CDR3 is TGTGCCACCAGTGATTTGCCTTCCAGCAATGAGCAGTTCTTC. It codes for CATSDLPSSNEQFF.

The chain recombines TRBV6-5 with TRBJ2-1; D might be TRBD1 (6 bases). CDR3 size: 12 residues. V dropped 5 bases and J dropped 14 bases, with 16 bases sitting between them. The germline V gene has CDR1 MNHEY and CDR2 SVGAGI. The DNA of the CDR3 is TGTGCCAGCAGTCCCCTACGACAGGTCGAGTTCTTC. Translating gives CASSPLRQVEFF.

V usage is TRBV4-3 and J usage is TRBJ2-4, with 8 bases identical to TRBD2. J lost 0 bases, V lost 5 bases, and 3 bases had no gene match. The CDR3 loop spans 15 amino acids. Germline-derived CDR1 and CDR2 are LGHNA and YSLEER. DNA of the CDR3: TGCGCCAGCAGCACTAGCGGACTAGCCAAAAACATTCAGTACTTC. Protein: CASSTSGLAKNIQYF.

The V gene is TRBV28, the J gene TRBJ2-5; 12 bases are shared with TRBD1. The CDR3 is made up of 15 amino acids. The germline CDR1 and CDR2 sequences are MDHEN and SYDVKM. The J segment lost 5 bases and the V segment lost 7 bases, leaving 8 bases of the junction unmatched. The CDR3 bases are TGTGCCAGCAAATCGGGACAGGGGGCGTGGGAGACCCAGTACTTC. It specifies CASKSGQGAWETQYF.

V is TRBV9 and J is TRBJ1-1; D may be TRBD1 (6 bases). Trimming removed 0 bases from V and 1 base from J, with 13 bases in between. CDR3 length equals 16 residues. Looked up from germline, CDR1 is SGDLS and CDR2 is YYNGEE. CDR3 bases: TGTGCCAGCAGCGTAGGAGTTAGGACAGCGAACACTGAAGCTTTCTTT. Translated, it gives CASSVGVRTANTEAFF. The full variable domain, rest sourced from reference TRBV9 and TRBJ1-1, is DSGVTQTPKHLITATGQRVTLRCSPRSGDLSVYWYQQSLDQGLQFLIQYYNGEERAKGNILERFSAQQFPDLHSELNLSSLELGDSALYFCASSVGVRTANTEAFFGQGTRLTVV.

The chain links TRBV6-2 or TRBV6-3 to TRBJ2-3; 7 bases agree with TRBD2. This CDR3 has 16 residues. The trim removed 2 bases at V and 2 bases at J, leaving 7 bases unmatched. Germline lookup yields CDR1 MNHEY and CDR2 SVGEGT. The CDR3: CASSYERGLLTDTQYF. The CDR3 DNA follows: TGTGCCAGCAGTTACGAGCGGGGACTTCTCACAGATACGCAGTATTTT.

The chain joins TRBV7-3 to TRBJ2-3; 16 nucleotides line up with TRBD2. The CDR3 consists of 17 residues. V lost 2 bases to trimming and J lost 6 bases; unmatched junction nucleotides: 5. Germline V gene data show CDR1 as SGHTA and CDR2 as FQGTGA. This chain's CDR3 is CASSLGTSGGALDTQYF. CDR3 bases: TGTGCCAGCAGCTTAGGGACTAGCGGGGGGGCGTTGGATACGCAGTATTTT.

The count of this clone is one. This chain links TRBV6-5 with TRBJ1-1; D is possibly TRBD1 (6 bases). Trimming shortened V by 0 bases and J by 8 bases, and 19 bases separated the two germline ends. Germline V gene sequence: CDR1 MNHEY, CDR2 SVGAGI. The CDR3 loop spans 16 amino acids. The CDR3 coding sequence is TGTGCCAGCAGTTACTCGATTTACAGGGAGGGGAAGGAAGCTTTCTTT. Its protein product is CASSYSIYREGKEAFF.

The chain couples TRBV11-2 to TRBJ2-7; 7 bases are shared with TRBD2. Germline V lookup: CDR1 SGHAT, CDR2 FQNNGV. The CDR3 consists of 17 residues. J was trimmed by 2 bases and V by 7 bases; bases with no gene match: 17. The CDR3 sequence is CASTAGEVGGITYEQYF. Here the CDR3 DNA reads TGTGCCAGCACGGCGGGGGAGGTGGGAGGGATTACCTACGAGCAGTACTTC.

The chain employs TRBV20-1 and TRBJ2-4, with D uncertain. Germline V CDR1 and CDR2: DFQATT, SNEGSKA (reference sequence). This CDR3 region has 10 residues. V lost 7 bases, J lost 9 bases, and 10 bases lay in between. Written as DNA, the CDR3 is TGCAGTGTACCTTTGCGCATTCAGTACTTC. It yields the protein CSVPLRIQYF.

This clone was found a few times. J is TRBJ2-7 and V is TRBV6-5; D is possibly TRBD2 (6 bases). The germline gives CDR1 MNHEY, CDR2 SVGAGI. Trimming removed 8 bases from V and 0 bases from J, with 11 bases in between. The CDR3 is 13 amino acids. This CDR3 reads CASVIGSSYEQYF. CDR3 coding DNA: TGTGCCAGCGTTATCGGGAGCTCCTACGAGCAGTACTTC.

The chain carries TRBV24-1 and TRBJ2-1, with 8 bases aligning to TRBD2. J gave up 7 bases and V 4 bases, and 11 bases lay outside the gene matches. Germline V gene lookup returns CDR1 KGHDR and CDR2 SFDVKD. This CDR3 is 16 amino acids long. In DNA, the CDR3 is TGTGCCACCAGTGACTCCGGGACTAGTGGGGTTAATGAGCAGTTCTTC. As protein: CATSDSGTSGVNEQFF.

The chain uses TRBV5-8 and TRBJ1-5; D possibly corresponds to TRBD1 (5 bases). Germline V gives CDR1 SGHTS, CDR2 YDEGEE. This CDR3 region has 14 residues. Trimming took off 0 bases at V and 4 bases at J, with 8 bases between the two ends. The CDR3: CASSLEPGNQPQHF. CDR3 DNA sequence: TGTGCCAGCAGCTTGGAGCCAGGGAATCAGCCCCAGCATTTT.

The chain links TRBV7-9 to TRBJ1-6; D unclear. The V and J ends lost 1 base and 11 bases respectively, with 9 bases between them. CDR1 SEHNR and CDR2 FQNEAQ come from the germline V gene (reference sequence). This CDR3 is built from 13 residues. CDR3 DNA: TGTGCCAGCAGCTTAGACGGGTTTACACCCCTCCACTTT. Amino acids: CASSLDGFTPLHF.

J is TRBJ2-1 and V is TRBV4-1; 9 nucleotides align to TRBD1. The germline V gene encodes CDR1 MGHRA and CDR2 YSYEKL. Trimming took 6 bases from V and 10 from J; bases not matched to a gene: 10. The CDR3 spans 14 residues. CDR3 protein: CASSPGQGSGEQFF. Here the CDR3 DNA reads TGCGCCAGCAGTCCAGGACAGGGGTCGGGGGAGCAGTTCTTC.

This sequence joins TRBV19 and TRBJ1-2, with D perhaps matching TRBD1 (6 bases). This CDR3 has 15 residues. Per the germline V gene, CDR1 is LNHDA and CDR2 is SQIVND (reference sequence). Trimming cost V 5 bases and J 7 bases, with 20 bases left between them. The CDR3 coding sequence is TGTGCCAGTAGTCCGGACAGCAGCCACTCTGGTGGCTACACCTTC. As protein: CASSPDSSHSGGYTF. The complete variable domain, with remaining parts taken from reference TRBV19 and TRBJ1-2, reads DGGITQSPKYLFRKEGQNVTLSCEQNLNHDAMYWYRQDPGQGLRLIYYSQIVNDFQKGDIAEGYSVSREKKESFPLTVTSAQKNPTAFYLCASSPDSSHSGGYTFGSGTRLTVV.

The chain combines TRBV7-6 with TRBJ1-6; D unresolved. CDR1 SGHVS and CDR2 FNYEAQ come from the germline V gene. The CDR3 consists of 15 residues. With 1 base removed from V and 8 bases from J, the gap between germline ends came to 12 bases. CDR3 nucleotides: TGTGCCAGCAGCTTAGACACCTACGGGGATTCACCCCTCCACTTT. Its protein product is CASSLDTYGDSPLHF.

The V call is TRBV5-4, the J call TRBJ2-6; possibly TRBD1 for D (5 bases). The germline CDR1 and CDR2 sequences are SGHNT and YYREEE (reference sequence). V gave up 6 bases and J gave up 1 base, with 8 bases separating them. This CDR3 is 14 amino acids long. CDR3 DNA sequence: TGTGCCAGCACCGCAGGGTCTGGGGCCAACGTCCTGACTTTC. The encoded protein is CASTAGSGANVLTF.

This chain connects TRBV29-1 to TRBJ2-3; D possibly corresponds to TRBD2 (6 bases). The CDR3 has 12 amino acids. The germline V gene encodes CDR1 SQVTM and CDR2 ANQGSEA. V shed 3 bases and J shed 3 bases, with 7 bases lying between them. Here the CDR3 reads CSVDAGTDTQYF. In DNA form, the CDR3 reads TGCAGCGTTGATGCGGGGACAGATACGCAGTATTTT.

This clone was counted a few times. The rearrangement joins TRBV6-5 to TRBJ2-7; TRBD2 agrees at 10 bases. The ends lost 3 bases at V and 3 bases at J; junction bases unmatched: 8. CDR1 and CDR2 from the germline V gene are MNHEY and SVGAGI. The CDR3 extends over 16 amino acids. CDR3 nucleotide sequence: TGTGCCAGCAGTTATACTAGCGGGACCAGCATCTACGAGCAGTACTTC. This translates into CASSYTSGTSIYEQYF.

The chain is built from TRBV27 and TRBJ2-6; no firm D call. The CDR3 consists of 14 residues. With 0 bases removed from V and 2 bases from J, the gap between germline ends came to 2 bases. Germline V gives CDR1 MNHEY, CDR2 SMNVEV (reference sequence). The CDR3 sequence is CASSLSTGANVLTF. The CDR3 region has the DNA TGTGCCAGCAGTTTATCTACTGGGGCCAACGTCCTGACTTTC.

This clone came up a few times. This sequence joins TRBV30 and TRBJ1-1; D call uncertain. V was cut by 4 bases and J by 2 bases, with 17 bases left in between. The CDR3 contains 15 residues. Looked up from germline, CDR1 is GTSNPN and CDR2 is SVGIG (reference sequence). The CDR3 DNA follows: TGTGCCTGGAAAGGGCCCGGGCGGGCAAACACTGAAGCTTTCTTT. This gives the protein CAWKGPGRANTEAFF.

The gene calls are TRBV21-1 and TRBJ2-1; the tabulated D call, TRBD1, remains unverified against the DNA. TRBV21-1 has pseudogene status. There are 16 residues in the CDR3. The chain's CDR3 is CASSRRGQSSYNEQFF. Written as DNA, the CDR3 is TGTGCCAGCAGCAGGCGGGGACAGAGCTCCTACAATGAGCAGTTCTTC.

V usage is TRBV12-3 or TRBV12-4 and J usage is TRBJ2-5; D is perhaps TRBD2 (5 bases). The CDR3 has 11 residues. Trimming removed 7 bases from V and 5 bases from J, with 8 bases in between. In nucleotides, the CDR3 is TGTGCCAGCATAAGGGAGGAGACCCAGTACTTC. The encoded protein is CASIREETQYF.

This clone was seen only a few times. The chain carries TRBV5-1 and TRBJ1-3; D ambiguous. The CDR3 consists of 14 residues. Germline assignment: CDR1 SGHRS and CDR2 YFSETQ. The V gene lost 0 bases and the J gene lost 3 bases, with 7 bases spanning the gap. The CDR3 spells CASSLGGNGNTIYF. CDR3 DNA sequence: TGCGCCAGCAGCTTGGGCGGGAATGGAAACACCATATATTTT. Filled out from reference TRBV5-1 and TRBJ1-3, the complete variable domain reads KAGVTQTPRYLIKTRGQQVTLSCSPISGHRSVSWYQQTPGQGLQFLFEYFSETQRNKGNFPGRFSGRQFSNSRSEMNVSTLELGDSALYLCASSLGGNGNTIYFGEGSWLTVV.

The gene calls are TRBV19 and TRBJ2-7; 7 nucleotides align to TRBD1. CDR3 length: 13 amino acids. Germline CDR1 LNHDA, CDR2 SQIVND (reference sequence). The V and J ends lost 5 bases and 7 bases, in that order; junction bases with no gene match: 8. CDR3: CASSPRQGSEQYF. CDR3 nucleotide sequence: TGTGCCAGTAGTCCCCGACAGGGCTCGGAGCAGTACTTC.

The chain joins TRBV3-1 (or the pseudogene TRBV3-2) to TRBJ1-4, with TRBD1 identical over 9 bases. CDR1 and CDR2 (germline): LGHDT, YNNKEL (reference sequence). Unmatched junction bases numbered 7, after V lost 3 bases and J lost 8 bases. The CDR3 is 15 amino acids. As DNA, the CDR3 is TGTGCCAGCAGCCACAGACAGGGGGTTAGGGAAAAACTGTTTTTT. Translated: CASSHRQGVREKLFF.

This chain joins TRBV12-3 or TRBV12-4 and TRBJ1-2; 10 nucleotides agree with TRBD1. V lost 5 bases, J lost 14 bases, and 11 bases stayed unmatched. The CDR3 consists of 13 residues. CDR3 region: CASSNRQGAYRTF. The CDR3 region has the DNA TGTGCCAGCAGTAACCGACAGGGGGCGTATCGGACCTTC.